This T cell receptor beta chain came from a study of T cell responses to AZD1222 COVID-19 vaccine. Study findings and constraints: Reports say nearly half of spike-specific TCRs go after unmutated variant regions. Two AZD1222 administrations were followed by greater Spike-specific TCR breadth and depth. Researchers report vaccine-associated CD4 TCRs spanning spike, with dominance at 160-218 and 743-854. Females made up more of the donors, who were largely white British, and clonal diversity may have come out too low.

Comment on this clone: No antigen is known for it.

Some clones are missing from TCRdb's copy, which holds only in-frame ones; the method was immunoSEQ multiplex PCR. Of 130,000 or so clones in the sample, about 82% were seen once. Germline loops: CDR1 MNHEY, CDR2 SVGAGI. The CDR3 covers 12 residues. V was shortened by 6 bases and J by 4 bases, with 9 bases between the two germline ends. The material sequenced was peripheral blood, taken on day 0 of AZD1222 vaccination. The clonotype was recovered from an adult in good health. The V gene is TRBV6-5, the J gene TRBJ2-5, with D unclear. Here the CDR3 reads CASSSDGETQYF. The CDR3 DNA is TGTGCCAGCAGCTCTGATGGAGAGACCCAGTACTTC.